The rows below give T cell receptor beta chains drawn from one sample of a study of T cell repertoires in cytomegalovirus infection. Via MiXCR, TCRdb re-called the reads, giving one row per CDR3 protein. The table includes approximately 500,000 distinct CDR3 sequences, more than 15% detected once. The material sequenced was CD8+ T cells from PBMCs. The receptors derive from a human donor in good health (CMV status not recorded). Some clones in this sample may be carry-over from other donors' samples. CDR3s include the opening cysteine and the closing phenylalanine or tryptophan. D genes are given only for firm matches. A clone size is listed for some rows: how often the clone was seen (once, few, many), or a class if it is expanded.

clone size: few; D gene: NA; J gene: TRBJ2-3; V gene: TRBV27; CDR3 length: 15; CDR3 DNA: TGTGCCAGCAGTTTCCGGCGATCCGGCACAGATACGCAGTATTTT; CDR3 protein: CASSFRRSGTDTQYF
clone size: many; D gene: NA; J gene: TRBJ2-3; V gene: TRBV7-3; CDR3 length: 18; CDR3 DNA: TGTGCCAGCAGCCCGCGGACCCAAGGGGGGGCTTTGACAGATACGCAGTATTTT; CDR3 protein: CASSPRTQGGALTDTQYF
clone size: NA; D gene: NA; J gene: TRBJ2-1; V gene: TRBV15; CDR3 length: 15; CDR3 DNA: TGTGCCACCAGCAGCCAATTGGGCCCGGAAGACTTGAGGTTCTTC; CDR3 protein: CATSSQLGPEDLRFF
clone size: NA; D gene: NA; J gene: TRBJ1-1; V gene: TRBV3-1; CDR3 length: 14; CDR3 DNA: TGTGCCAGCAGCCAAGATCGAAGGAACACTGAAGCTTTCTTT; CDR3 protein: CASSQDRRNTEAFF
clone size: many; D gene: TRBD1; J gene: TRBJ1-1; V gene: TRBV27; CDR3 length: 16; CDR3 DNA: TGTGCCAGCAGTTCTCTACCTCCGGGACAGAGCACTGAAGCTTTCTTT; CDR3 protein: CASSSLPPGQSTEAFF
clone size: many; D gene: NA; J gene: TRBJ1-1; V gene: TRBV19; CDR3 length: 14; CDR3 DNA: TGTGCCAGTAGTCTTAGCCCCGGGGACACTGAAGCTTTCTTT; CDR3 protein: CASSLSPGDTEAFF
clone size: many; D gene: TRBD1; J gene: TRBJ1-5; V gene: TRBV7-9; CDR3 length: 16; CDR3 DNA: TGTGCCAGCAGCGCTTTGACCGGGACAGATAATCAGCCCCAGCATTTT; CDR3 protein: CASSALTGTDNQPQHF
clone size: few; D gene: NA; J gene: TRBJ2-1; V gene: TRBV7-3; CDR3 length: 15; CDR3 DNA: TGTGCCAGCAGCTTTTTTGGCGCAGGGGACAATGAGCAGTTCTTC; CDR3 protein: CASSFFGAGDNEQFF
clone size: many; D gene: NA; J gene: TRBJ1-6; V gene: TRBV6-6; CDR3 length: 16; CDR3 DNA: TGTGCCAGCAGTTTTGACCCGAGCTCCTATAATTCACCCCTCCACTTT; CDR3 protein: CASSFDPSSYNSPLHF
clone size: NA; D gene: TRBD2; J gene: TRBJ2-1; V gene: TRBV20-1; CDR3 length: 15; CDR3 DNA: TGCAGTGCTAGATCCGGGACTAGCCTCTTCAATGAGCAGTTCTTC; CDR3 protein: CSARSGTSLFNEQFF
clone size: few; D gene: TRBD2; J gene: TRBJ2-1; V gene: TRBV30; CDR3 length: 16; CDR3 DNA: TGTGCCTGGAGTGTTGAGCGGGAGGGATCCTACAATGAGCAGTTCTTC; CDR3 protein: CAWSVEREGSYNEQFF
clone size: NA; D gene: NA; J gene: TRBJ2-1; V gene: TRBV27; CDR3 length: 14; CDR3 DNA: TGTGCCAGCAGTTTATCCCCTGGGTCAAATGAGCAGTTCTTC; CDR3 protein: CASSLSPGSNEQFF
clone size: many; D gene: NA; J gene: TRBJ1-1; V gene: TRBV7-9; CDR3 length: 15; CDR3 DNA: TGTGCCAGCAGCTTAGCGCCTGCGGGAAACACTGAAGCTTTCTTT; CDR3 protein: CASSLAPAGNTEAFF
clone size: NA; D gene: TRBD1; J gene: TRBJ2-1; V gene: TRBV27; CDR3 length: 14; CDR3 DNA: TGTGCCAGCAGTCACAGGGGTACCTACAATGAGCAGTTCTTC; CDR3 protein: CASSHRGTYNEQFF
clone size: NA; D gene: NA; J gene: TRBJ1-6; V gene: TRBV2; CDR3 length: 16; CDR3 DNA: TGTGCCAGCAGTGGGGAGGGCAGTCGGGCATCGTCACCCCTCCACTTT; CDR3 protein: CASSGEGSRASSPLHF
clone size: many; D gene: NA; J gene: TRBJ2-1; V gene: TRBV7-3; CDR3 length: 15; CDR3 DNA: TGTGCCAGCAGCTTATCCCAGGCCCGTTACAATGAGCAGTTCTTC; CDR3 protein: CASSLSQARYNEQFF
clone size: NA; D gene: TRBD1; J gene: TRBJ2-7; V gene: TRBV27; CDR3 length: 17; CDR3 DNA: TGTGCCAGCAGCTGCCCCTTCACGACAGGGAGTTACGATGATGAGTACTTC; CDR3 protein: CASSCPFTTGSYDDEYF
clone size: few; D gene: TRBD2; J gene: TRBJ2-1; V gene: TRBV2; CDR3 length: 16; CDR3 DNA: TGTGCCAGCAGTCCCCGGGGAGGGAGCTCCTACAATGAGCAGTTCTTC; CDR3 protein: CASSPRGGSSYNEQFF
clone size: few; D gene: NA; J gene: TRBJ2-1; V gene: TRBV27; CDR3 length: 16; CDR3 DNA: TGTGCCAGCAGTTTATCGAGGGGGGAGTCCTACAATGAGCAGTTCTTC; CDR3 protein: CASSLSRGESYNEQFF
clone size: NA; D gene: NA; J gene: TRBJ2-5; V gene: TRBV27; CDR3 length: 17; CDR3 DNA: TGTGCCAGCAGTTCCAAGCCCCCCGGGTCAGCCCAAGAGACCCAGTACTTC; CDR3 protein: CASSSKPPGSAQETQYF
clone size: many; D gene: NA; J gene: TRBJ2-1; V gene: TRBV7-9; CDR3 length: 14; CDR3 DNA: TGTGCCAGCAGCTTCACAGTCTCCTACAATGAGCAGTTCTTC; CDR3 protein: CASSFTVSYNEQFF
clone size: NA; D gene: NA; J gene: TRBJ1-6; V gene: TRBV7-4; CDR3 length: 14; CDR3 DNA: TGTGCCAGCAGCTTAATGCAGGGTAATTCACCCCTCCACTTT; CDR3 protein: CASSLMQGNSPLHF
clone size: few; D gene: TRBD2; J gene: TRBJ2-7; V gene: TRBV27; CDR3 length: 14; CDR3 DNA: TGTGCCAGCAAGTGGACTAGCGGTCACTACGAGCAGTACTTC; CDR3 protein: CASKWTSGHYEQYF
clone size: NA; D gene: NA; J gene: TRBJ2-7; V gene: TRBV7-9; CDR3 length: 14; CDR3 DNA: TGTGCCAGCAGCGGGTCAGGGGCCCAGAACGAGCAGTACTTC; CDR3 protein: CASSGSGAQNEQYF
clone size: many; D gene: NA; J gene: TRBJ2-3; V gene: TRBV6-1; CDR3 length: 16; CDR3 DNA: TGTGCCAGCAGCTACGGGTATCGAGCAAGCACAGATACGCAGTATTTT; CDR3 protein: CASSYGYRASTDTQYF
clone size: NA; D gene: NA; J gene: TRBJ2-7; V gene: TRBV20-1; CDR3 length: 13; CDR3 DNA: TGCAGTGCTAGAGATCCCCCAGGGCTCGAGCAGTACTTC; CDR3 protein: CSARDPPGLEQYF
clone size: many; D gene: TRBD2; J gene: TRBJ2-1; V gene: TRBV10-2; CDR3 length: 15; CDR3 DNA: TGCGCCAGCAGTGAGCTCCGGGCTAGCGGCGATGAGCAGTTCTTC; CDR3 protein: CASSELRASGDEQFF
clone size: many; D gene: TRBD1; J gene: TRBJ1-1; V gene: TRBV6-5; CDR3 length: 16; CDR3 DNA: TGTGCCAGCAGGCAAGACAGGGGTTCGATTGCCACTGAAGCTTTCTTT; CDR3 protein: CASRQDRGSIATEAFF
clone size: NA; D gene: NA; J gene: TRBJ2-5; V gene: TRBV7-6; CDR3 length: 11; CDR3 DNA: TGTGCCAGCAGCTTACCGGGACATTGTTACTTC; CDR3 protein: CASSLPGHCYF
clone size: few; D gene: NA; J gene: TRBJ1-2; V gene: TRBV19; CDR3 length: 13; CDR3 DNA: TGTGCCAGTAGTTTTCCGGGACTATATGGCTACACCTTC; CDR3 protein: CASSFPGLYGYTF
clone size: many; D gene: TRBD1; J gene: TRBJ2-7; V gene: TRBV12-3/TRBV12-4; CDR3 length: 15; CDR3 DNA: TGTGCCAGCAGGTCCCCCGGGACAGGGGGCGGCGAGCAGTACTTC; CDR3 protein: CASRSPGTGGGEQYF
clone size: many; D gene: TRBD2; J gene: TRBJ2-7; V gene: TRBV28; CDR3 length: 15; CDR3 DNA: TGTGCCAGCAGTCATGAGCGGGGTCTCTCCAACGAGCAGTACTTC; CDR3 protein: CASSHERGLSNEQYF
clone size: NA; D gene: NA; J gene: TRBJ1-1; V gene: TRBV9; CDR3 length: 14; CDR3 DNA: TGTGCCAGCAGCGTAGACACAGATTACACTGAAGCTTTCTTT; CDR3 protein: CASSVDTDYTEAFF
clone size: few; D gene: NA; J gene: TRBJ2-1; V gene: TRBV14; CDR3 length: 14; CDR3 DNA: TGTGCCAGCAGCCCTCCGGGCCTGGGCAATGAGCAGTTCTTC; CDR3 protein: CASSPPGLGNEQFF
clone size: NA; D gene: TRBD2; J gene: TRBJ2-7; V gene: TRBV10-2; CDR3 length: 17; CDR3 DNA: TGCGCCAGCAGTGAGTCTTCGCGGGGGGGTGATTTCTACGAGCAGTACTTC; CDR3 protein: CASSESSRGGDFYEQYF
clone size: many; D gene: NA; J gene: TRBJ1-1; V gene: TRBV19; CDR3 length: 13; CDR3 DNA: TGTGCCAGCGGACGGCTATTGAACACTGAAGCTTTCTTT; CDR3 protein: CASGRLLNTEAFF
clone size: NA; D gene: TRBD2; J gene: TRBJ2-2; V gene: TRBV7-1; CDR3 length: 17; CDR3 DNA: TGTGCCAGATTTAGAAGGTTAGCGGGAGCGAACACCGGGGAGCTGTTTTTT; CDR3 protein: CARFRRLAGANTGELFF
clone size: many; D gene: NA; J gene: TRBJ1-2; V gene: TRBV2; CDR3 length: 11; CDR3 DNA: TGTGCCAGAATGGAGGTGGCCGGCTACACCTTC; CDR3 protein: CARMEVAGYTF
clone size: few; D gene: NA; J gene: TRBJ2-4; V gene: TRBV7-6; CDR3 length: 14; CDR3 DNA: TGTGCCAGCAGCCCCCGGCCGCGGGGAAACATTCAGTACTTC; CDR3 protein: CASSPRPRGNIQYF
clone size: many; D gene: NA; J gene: TRBJ1-2; V gene: TRBV11-2; CDR3 length: 12; CDR3 DNA: TGTGCCAGCAGCTCTATAGGCGGTGGCTACACCTTC; CDR3 protein: CASSSIGGGYTF
clone size: NA; D gene: TRBD2; J gene: TRBJ2-7; V gene: TRBV5-1; CDR3 length: 16; CDR3 DNA: TGCGCCAGCAGCGGGGGGTCGAGCGGGGCTTCCTACGAGCAGTACTTC; CDR3 protein: CASSGGSSGASYEQYF
clone size: few; D gene: NA; J gene: TRBJ2-7; V gene: TRBV28; CDR3 length: 13; CDR3 DNA: TGTGCCAGCAGTCCTGGACAGTTTGTCGAGCAGTACTTC; CDR3 protein: CASSPGQFVEQYF
clone size: NA; D gene: NA; J gene: TRBJ2-1; V gene: TRBV19; CDR3 length: 15; CDR3 DNA: TGTGCCAGTAGTATAACGATGGGCTCCTACAATGAGCAGTTCTTC; CDR3 protein: CASSITMGSYNEQFF
clone size: few; D gene: TRBD2; J gene: TRBJ2-1; V gene: TRBV20-1; CDR3 length: 16; CDR3 DNA: TGCAGTGCTAGAGGGGGCCTAGCGGGGGGCGGCAATGAGCAGTTCTTC; CDR3 protein: CSARGGLAGGGNEQFF